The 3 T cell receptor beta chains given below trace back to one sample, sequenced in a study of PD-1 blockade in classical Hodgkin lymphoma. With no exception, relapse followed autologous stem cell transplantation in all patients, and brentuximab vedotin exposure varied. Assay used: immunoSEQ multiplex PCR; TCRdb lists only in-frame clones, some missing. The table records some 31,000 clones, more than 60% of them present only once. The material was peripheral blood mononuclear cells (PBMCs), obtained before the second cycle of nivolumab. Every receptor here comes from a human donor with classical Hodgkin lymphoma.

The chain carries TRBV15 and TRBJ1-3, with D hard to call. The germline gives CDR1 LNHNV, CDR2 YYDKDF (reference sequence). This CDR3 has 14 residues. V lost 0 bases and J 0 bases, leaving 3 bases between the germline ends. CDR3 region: CATSRDSSGNTIYF. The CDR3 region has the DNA TGTGCCACCAGCAGAGATAGCTCTGGAAACACCATATATTTT.

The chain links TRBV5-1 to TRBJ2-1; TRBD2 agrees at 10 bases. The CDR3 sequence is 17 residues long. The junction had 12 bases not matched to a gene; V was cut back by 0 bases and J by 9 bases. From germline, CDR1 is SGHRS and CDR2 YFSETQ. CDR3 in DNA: TGCGCCAGCAGCTTGGCCGCACTAGCGGGGAGGCAAGGTGAGCAGTTCTTC. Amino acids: CASSLAALAGRQGEQFF. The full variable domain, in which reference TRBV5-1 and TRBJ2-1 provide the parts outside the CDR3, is KAGVTQTPRYLIKTRGQQVTLSCSPISGHRSVSWYQQTPGQGLQFLFEYFSETQRNKGNFPGRFSGRQFSNSRSEMNVSTLELGDSALYLCASSLAALAGRQGEQFFGPGTRLTVL.

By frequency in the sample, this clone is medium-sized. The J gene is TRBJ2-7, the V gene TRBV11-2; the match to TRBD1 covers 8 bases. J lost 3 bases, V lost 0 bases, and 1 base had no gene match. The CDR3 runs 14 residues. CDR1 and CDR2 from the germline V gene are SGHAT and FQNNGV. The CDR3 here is CASSLEGQVYEQYF. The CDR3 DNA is TGTGCCAGCAGCTTAGAGGGACAGGTCTACGAGCAGTACTTC.